This TCR beta chain was captured by sequencing in a study of blood T cells in healthy people across ages. Germline V gene data show CDR1 as DFQATT and CDR2 as SNEGSKA (reference sequence). V was clipped by 0 bases and J by 0 bases, with 12 bases between them. CDR3 length: 15 residues. The second PCR ran about 6 to 11 cycles with a sample-barcoded 5' primer and J-beta primers. MiXCR was run by TCRdb on the 5' RACE reads, yielding one entry per CDR3 protein. The table records more than 1 million distinct CDR3 sequences, 40% to 50% of them present only once. This TCR was recovered from a woman aged 55-70 years in good health. The J gene is TRBJ2-7, the V gene TRBV20-1, with no clear D. Material: blood. The CDR3 region has the DNA TGCAGTGCTAGAGATGCGAGGATTAGCTCCTACGAGCAGTACTTC. Amino acid sequence: CSARDARISSYEQYF.